The present TCR beta chain was sequenced within a study of CD8+ T cells in alopecia areata. This clone was seen a few times. Indicated treatment: oral pan-JAK inhibitor, 5-10 mg twice daily. Investigators isolated RNA and reverse transcribed it into cDNA to act as the sequencing template. TCRdb's copy holds only in-frame clones and misses some; the assay was immunoSEQ multiplex PCR. Of 100,000 to 150,000 clones listed, approximately 59% are singletons. This clonotype was sampled from a human donor with alopecia areata. Sample: CD8+ T cells sorted from blood, taken at week 4, from a patient treated with tofacitinib.

The CDR3 loop reads CSVVNPVGVTGELFF. The CDR3 coding sequence is TGCAGCGTTGTGAATCCGGTGGGGGTCACCGGGGAGCTGTTTTTT. V usage is TRBV29-1 and J usage is TRBJ2-2, with D perhaps given as TRBD1 or TRBD2 (5 bases each). The CDR3 has 15 amino acids. V lost 4 bases, J lost 4 bases, and 16 bases lay in between. CDR1 SQVTM and CDR2 ANQGSEA come from the germline V gene.